Detailed here is one TCR beta chain. Its recognized antigen is unknown. There are no base qualities to consult, and no much larger clone falls within one base. The immunoSEQ Assay, a bias-controlled multiplex PCR, was used to amplify TCRbeta CDR3 regions from genomic DNA. In the authors' own workflow: Nucleated cell counts per sample were estimated from amplification of reference gene primers within the assay. Sequence reads were collapsed and filtered to measure the absolute abundance of every unique TCRbeta CDR3 rearrangement. For each sample, productive Simpson clonality was calculated as the square root of Simpson's diversity index over productive rearrangements. Not all clones reach the TCRdb copy of this immuneACCESS table, which keeps in-frame sequences only. Checked studies attribute under half of the gap to unresolved V genes and leave the rest unexplained. Clone size and V and J calls were adopted from that table, with D and trimming inferred from the DNA. The sample table holds 150,000 to 200,000 clones, of which more than 60% were seen once. The top ten constitute 7% to 9% of the sample.

The CDR3, from cysteine to phenylalanine, totals 13 residues. Of all the DNA, just the CDR3 is kept, 39 bases in frame from base 1. Sequences LNHDA (CDR1) and SQIVND (CDR2) are obtained from the germline V gene (reference sequence). Between the V and J ends, shortened by 3 bases and 6 bases respectively, the junction contains 12 bases. The entry originates in a study of blood T cell repertoires in COVID-19 (dated by TCRdb to the early 2020s). About the study as a whole: Samples from collaborators originated in the United States, Italy and Spain and spanned both the acute and convalescent phases of COVID-19. The prospective study material was composed of cDNA or gDNA derived from T cells, B-cell-depleted T cells, or PBMCs. The dataset comprised deeply sampled blood TCRbeta repertoires from subjects exposed to, actively infected with, or recovered from COVID-19. The repertoires were made available in a free public database intended to serve as a resource for research on the immune response to SARS-CoV-2. The samples were drawn from two sources: the first 160 participants of the ongoing ImmuneRACE study, and over 1,000 subjects contributed by 6 global collaborators. Sample metadata almost always included a de-identified subject ID, COVID-19 status, age in years and sex. Where available, HLA class I and class II types were obtained from metadata supplied by the sample provider rather than from assay-based typing.

Broad study findings and their caveats: Clinical and demographic metadata were provided uncurated, with the amount varying by source and participant.

Collaborating institutions collected whole blood in K2EDTA tubes following their own protocols. For TCRbeta analysis, collaborators shipped samples in one of three forms: frozen whole blood, isolated PBMCs, or DNA extracted from either of those sample types. Recombination joined TRBV19 with TRBJ2-7; TRBD1 is a weak D gene call, 7 bases matching. The receptor was derived from a man aged 55 to 70 with acute or convalescent COVID-19. The specimen was peripheral blood. The DNA sequence follows: TGTGCCAGTAGTATTGGAGGGGGCGGCGAGCAGTACTTC. Its protein product is CASSIGGGGEQYF.